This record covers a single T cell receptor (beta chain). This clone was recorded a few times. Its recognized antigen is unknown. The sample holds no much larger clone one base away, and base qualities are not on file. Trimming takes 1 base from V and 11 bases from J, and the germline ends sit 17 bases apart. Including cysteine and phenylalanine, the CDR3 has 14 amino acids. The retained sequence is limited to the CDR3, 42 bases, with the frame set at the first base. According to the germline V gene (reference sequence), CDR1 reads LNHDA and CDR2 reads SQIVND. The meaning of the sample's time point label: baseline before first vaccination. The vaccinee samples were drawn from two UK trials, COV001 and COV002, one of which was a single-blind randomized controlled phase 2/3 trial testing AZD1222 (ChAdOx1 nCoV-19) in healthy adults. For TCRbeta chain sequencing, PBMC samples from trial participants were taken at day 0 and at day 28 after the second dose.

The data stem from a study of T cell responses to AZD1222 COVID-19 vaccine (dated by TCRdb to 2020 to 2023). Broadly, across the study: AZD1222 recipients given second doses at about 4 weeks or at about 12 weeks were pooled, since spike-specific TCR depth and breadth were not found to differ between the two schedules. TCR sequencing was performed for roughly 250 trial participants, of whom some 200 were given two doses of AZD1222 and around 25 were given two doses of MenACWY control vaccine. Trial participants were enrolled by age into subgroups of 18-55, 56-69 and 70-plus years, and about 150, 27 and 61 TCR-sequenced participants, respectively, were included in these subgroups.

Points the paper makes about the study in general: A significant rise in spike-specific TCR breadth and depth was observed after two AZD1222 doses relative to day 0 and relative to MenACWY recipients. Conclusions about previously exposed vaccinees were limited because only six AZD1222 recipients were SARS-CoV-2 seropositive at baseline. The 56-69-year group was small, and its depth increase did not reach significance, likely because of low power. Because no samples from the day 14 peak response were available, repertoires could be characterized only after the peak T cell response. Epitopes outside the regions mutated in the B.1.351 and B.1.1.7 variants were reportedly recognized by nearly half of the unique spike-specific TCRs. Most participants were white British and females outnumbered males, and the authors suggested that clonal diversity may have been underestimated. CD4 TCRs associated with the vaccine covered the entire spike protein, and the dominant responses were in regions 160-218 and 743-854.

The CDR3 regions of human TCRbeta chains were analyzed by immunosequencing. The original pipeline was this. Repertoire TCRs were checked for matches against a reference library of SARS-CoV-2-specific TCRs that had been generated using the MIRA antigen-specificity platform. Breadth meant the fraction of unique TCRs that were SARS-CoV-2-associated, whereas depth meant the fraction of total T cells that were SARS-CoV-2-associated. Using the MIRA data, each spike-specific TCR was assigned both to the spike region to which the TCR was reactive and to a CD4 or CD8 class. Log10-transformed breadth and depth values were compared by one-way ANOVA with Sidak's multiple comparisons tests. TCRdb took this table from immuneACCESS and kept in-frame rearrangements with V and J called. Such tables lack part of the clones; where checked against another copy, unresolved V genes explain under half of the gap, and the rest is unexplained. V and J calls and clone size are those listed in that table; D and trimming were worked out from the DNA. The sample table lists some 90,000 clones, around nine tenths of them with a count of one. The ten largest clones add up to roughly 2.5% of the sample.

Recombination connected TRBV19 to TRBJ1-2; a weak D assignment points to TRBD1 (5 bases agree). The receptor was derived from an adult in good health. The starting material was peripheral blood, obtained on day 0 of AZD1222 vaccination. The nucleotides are TGTGCCAGTAGTATAGCAGGACATGGGGAGTGGTACACCTTC. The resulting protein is CASSIAGHGEWYTF.